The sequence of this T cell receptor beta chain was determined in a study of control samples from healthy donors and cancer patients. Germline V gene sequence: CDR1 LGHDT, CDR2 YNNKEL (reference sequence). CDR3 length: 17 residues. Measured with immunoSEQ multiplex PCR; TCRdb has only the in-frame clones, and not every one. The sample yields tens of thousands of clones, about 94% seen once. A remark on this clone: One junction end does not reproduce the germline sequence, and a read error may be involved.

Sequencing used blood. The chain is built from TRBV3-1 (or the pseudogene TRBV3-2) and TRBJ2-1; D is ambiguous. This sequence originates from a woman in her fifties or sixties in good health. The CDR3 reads CASSAQRPISSDNEQFF. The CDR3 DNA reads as TGTGCCAGCAGCGCACAGCGTCCCATTTCCTCCGACAATGAGCAGTTCTTC.